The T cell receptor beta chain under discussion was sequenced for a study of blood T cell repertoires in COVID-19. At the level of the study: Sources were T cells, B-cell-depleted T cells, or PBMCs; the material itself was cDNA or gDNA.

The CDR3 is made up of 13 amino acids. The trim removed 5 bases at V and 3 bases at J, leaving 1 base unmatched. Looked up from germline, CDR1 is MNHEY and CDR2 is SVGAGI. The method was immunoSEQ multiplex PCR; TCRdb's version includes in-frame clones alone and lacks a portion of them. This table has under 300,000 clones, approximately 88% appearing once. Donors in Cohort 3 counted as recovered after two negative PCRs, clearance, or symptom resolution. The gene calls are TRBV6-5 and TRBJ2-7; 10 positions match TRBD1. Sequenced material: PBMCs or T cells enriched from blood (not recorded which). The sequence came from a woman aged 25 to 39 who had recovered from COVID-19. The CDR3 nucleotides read TGTGCCAGCAGTAGGGACAGGGGCTACGAGCAGTACTTC. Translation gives CASSRDRGYEQYF.